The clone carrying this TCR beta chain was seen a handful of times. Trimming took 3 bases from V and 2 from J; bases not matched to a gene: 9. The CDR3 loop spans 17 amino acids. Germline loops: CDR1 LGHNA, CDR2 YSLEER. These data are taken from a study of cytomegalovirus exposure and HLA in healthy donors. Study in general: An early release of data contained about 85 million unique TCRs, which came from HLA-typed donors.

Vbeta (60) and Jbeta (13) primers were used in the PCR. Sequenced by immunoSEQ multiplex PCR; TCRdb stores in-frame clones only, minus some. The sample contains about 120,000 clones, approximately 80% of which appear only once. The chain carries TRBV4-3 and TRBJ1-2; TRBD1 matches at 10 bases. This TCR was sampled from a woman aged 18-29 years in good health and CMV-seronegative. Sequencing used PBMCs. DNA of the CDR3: TGCGCCAGCAGCCAGCACCTGACAGGGGGCTGGAACTATGGCTACACCTTC. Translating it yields CASSQHLTGGWNYGYTF.